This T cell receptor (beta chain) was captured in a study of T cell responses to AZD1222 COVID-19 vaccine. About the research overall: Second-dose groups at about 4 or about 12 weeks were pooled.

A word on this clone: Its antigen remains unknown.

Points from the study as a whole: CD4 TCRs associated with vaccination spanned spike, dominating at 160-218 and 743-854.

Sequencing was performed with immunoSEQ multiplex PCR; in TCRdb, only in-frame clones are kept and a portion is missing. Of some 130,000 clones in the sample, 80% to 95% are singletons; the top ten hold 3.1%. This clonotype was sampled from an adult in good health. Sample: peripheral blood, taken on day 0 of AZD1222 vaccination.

DNA of the CDR3: TGTGCCAGCAGCCACGGAGGGAGCGACGAGCAGTACTTC. Translated, it gives CASSHGGSDEQYF. This rearrangement joins TRBV7-9 to TRBJ2-7, with a weak D call TRBD2 (6 bases). The length of the CDR3 is 13 residues. V gave up 5 bases and J gave up 5 bases, with 13 bases separating them. The V gene's germline CDR1 is SEHNR and CDR2 FQNEAQ (reference sequence).